This is a list of T cell receptor beta chains from one sample in a study of T-cell reconstitution after alpha-beta-depleted transplantation in children. Using its own MiXCR run on the PCR reads, TCRdb lists one record per CDR3 protein. The repertoire consists of nearly 550,000 distinct CDR3 sequences, with roughly 18% occurring once and the leading ten covering more than 2.5%. Sequencing was performed on PBMCs from the stem cell graft donor, taken from the stem cell graft. These receptors came from a human donor who donated a stem cell graft to a child with acute lymphoblastic leukemia. CDR3s include the opening cysteine and the closing phenylalanine or tryptophan. The D gene is left open where the match is weak. Clone size is given for some rows only: seen once, a few or many times, or a class if the clone is expanded.

J | V | size | D | CDR3 | DNA
TRBJ2-1 | TRBV6-1 | . | TRBD2 | CASRRGSHNEQFF | TGTGCCAGCAGGCGCGGGAGTCATAATGAGCAGTTCTTC
TRBJ2-4 | TRBV4-1 | few | . | CASSQDWAADIQYF | TGCGCCAGCAGCCAAGATTGGGCAGCGGACATTCAGTACTTC
TRBJ2-7 | TRBV27 | many | . | CASSLSADYEQYF | TGTGCCAGCAGTTTATCGGCAGACTACGAGCAGTACTTC
TRBJ2-2 | TRBV7-6 | few | . | CASSFLDKTMNTGELFF | TGTGCCAGCAGCTTTTTGGACAAAACAATGAACACCGGGGAGCTGTTTTTT
TRBJ2-7 | TRBV29-1 | . | TRBD2 | CSVAGTSFHEQYF | TGCAGCGTTGCCGGGACTAGCTTCCACGAGCAGTACTTC
TRBJ2-7 | TRBV5-1 | few | . | CASSLMAAQTYEQYF | TGCGCCAGCAGCTTGATGGCGGCTCAGACGTACGAGCAGTACTTC
TRBJ2-5 | TRBV5-6 | . | TRBD1 | CASSSLIRGYQETQYF | TGTGCCAGCAGCTCCCTAATCAGGGGGTACCAAGAGACCCAGTACTTC
TRBJ2-2 | TRBV11-2 | . | TRBD2 | CASSQTPGLAVRAGELFF | TGTGCCAGCAGCCAGACCCCGGGACTAGCGGTCCGGGCCGGGGAGCTGTTTTTT
TRBJ1-2 | TRBV27 | few | . | CASRFTGNYGYTF | TGTGCCAGCAGATTCACAGGAAACTATGGCTACACCTTC
TRBJ1-2 | TRBV29-1 | . | . | CSVGGGNYGYTF | TGCAGCGTTGGGGGCGGAAACTATGGCTACACCTTC
TRBJ2-1 | TRBV12-3/TRBV12-4 | few | TRBD2 | CASRGGLAVTFSYNEQFF | TGTGCCAGCAGGGGGGGACTAGCGGTAACATTCTCCTACAATGAGCAGTTCTTC
TRBJ2-3 | TRBV6-2/TRBV6-3 | few | TRBD2 | CASSPGLPPDTQYF | TGTGCCAGCAGCCCGGGACTACCCCCAGATACGCAGTATTTT
TRBJ1-1 | TRBV29-1 | few | . | CSVDQGWNTEAFF | TGCAGCGTTGATCAGGGTTGGAACACTGAAGCTTTCTTT
TRBJ2-7 | TRBV27 | . | . | CASSLLGASEQYF | TGTGCCAGCAGTTTACTGGGGGCGAGCGAGCAGTACTTC
TRBJ2-6 | TRBV4-1 | . | TRBD1 | CASSQEHRGRAGANVLTF | TGCGCCAGCAGCCAAGAGCACAGGGGGCGCGCTGGGGCCAACGTCCTGACTTTC
TRBJ2-7 | TRBV4-2 | . | . | CASSQDLDAAYEQYF | TGTGCCAGCAGCCAAGATTTGGACGCAGCCTACGAGCAGTACTTC
TRBJ2-7 | TRBV7-6 | few | . | CASSLAVFRQDPYEQYF | TGTGCCAGCAGCCTTGCAGTGTTTCGACAGGACCCCTACGAGCAGTACTTC
TRBJ2-3 | TRBV10-3 | . | . | CAISESGQYTDTQYF | TGTGCCATCAGTGAGTCGGGCCAGTACACAGATACGCAGTATTTT
TRBJ2-1 | TRBV11-2 | many | TRBD2 | CASSLEGTSGRFYNEQFF | TGTGCCAGCAGCTTAGAAGGGACTAGCGGGAGGTTCTACAATGAGCAGTTCTTC
TRBJ1-1 | TRBV4-1 | many | . | CASSQDPGLNTEAFF | TGCGCCAGCAGCCAAGACCCGGGACTGAACACTGAAGCTTTCTTT
TRBJ2-3 | TRBV20-1 | few | . | CSASGLASDTQYF | TGCAGTGCTAGCGGGCTAGCTTCAGATACGCAGTATTTT
TRBJ2-1 | TRBV5-6 | . | TRBD2 | CASSLKIAGYNEQFF | TGTGCCAGCAGCTTGAAAATAGCGGGATACAATGAGCAGTTCTTC
TRBJ2-1 | TRBV4-2 | . | TRBD2 | CASSRTLPIAGLYNEQFF | TGTGCCAGCAGCCGAACTCTCCCGATAGCGGGCCTTTACAATGAGCAGTTCTTC
TRBJ2-7 | TRBV20-1 | . | . | CSARDRGWASYEQYF | TGCAGTGCTAGAGACCGGGGCTGGGCCTCCTACGAGCAGTACTTC
TRBJ2-7 | TRBV6-2/TRBV6-3 | few | . | CASSHGTHYEQYF | TGTGCCAGCAGTCACGGGACTCATTACGAGCAGTACTTC
TRBJ2-5 | TRBV9 | few | TRBD1 | CASSRDRGSGTQYF | TGTGCCAGCAGCCGGGACAGGGGGAGCGGAACCCAGTACTTC
TRBJ1-1 | TRBV5-1 | few | . | CASSLAGRTNMNTEAFF | TGCGCCAGCAGCTTGGCCGGGAGAACGAATATGAACACTGAAGCTTTCTTT
TRBJ2-2 | TRBV11-3 | . | TRBD2 | CASSQRRGGNTGELFF | TGTGCCAGCAGCCAGAGGCGCGGGGGGAACACCGGGGAGCTGTTTTTT
TRBJ2-7 | TRBV29-1 | . | TRBD1 | CSVEEDRVEQYF | TGCAGCGTTGAAGAGGACAGGGTGGAGCAGTACTTC
TRBJ2-6 | TRBV29-1 | few | . | CSVQRHSGANVLTF | TGCAGCGTCCAACGACACTCTGGGGCCAACGTCCTGACTTTC
TRBJ2-6 | TRBV9 | few | . | CASSVEGFGSGANVLTF | TGTGCCAGCAGCGTAGAGGGGTTTGGCTCTGGGGCCAACGTCCTGACTTTC
TRBJ2-2 | TRBV25-1 | . | TRBD2 | CASSEYDSVAGTNTGELFF | TGTGCCAGCAGTGAATATGATAGTGTAGCGGGAACCAACACCGGGGAGCTGTTTTTT
TRBJ1-2 | TRBV10-3 | . | . | CAISEKGPGYTF | TGTGCCATCAGTGAAAAGGGGCCAGGCTACACCTTC
TRBJ2-1 | TRBV24-1 | few | TRBD2 | CATSGLPGLAGVGYNEQFF | TGTGCCACCAGTGGCCTCCCGGGACTAGCGGGAGTAGGCTACAATGAGCAGTTCTTC
TRBJ2-1 | TRBV20-1 | few | . | CSARRGGGDDEQFF | TGCAGTGCTAGACGGGGCGGCGGGGATGATGAGCAGTTCTTC
TRBJ1-5 | TRBV27 | . | . | CASSLVRSVNRVLVHQPQHF | TGTGCCAGCAGTTTAGTCCGATCGGTAAACAGAGTACTAGTCCATCAGCCCCAGCATTTT
TRBJ2-1 | TRBV7-9 | . | TRBD2 | CASTPDLAGANEQFF | TGTGCCAGCACTCCCGACTTGGCGGGAGCGAATGAGCAGTTCTTC
TRBJ2-4 | TRBV27 | few | TRBD2 | CASSLAGGPVLAKNIQYF | TGTGCCAGCAGTTTAGCGGGAGGGCCTGTTCTAGCCAAAAACATTCAGTACTTC
TRBJ2-7 | TRBV20-1 | few | . | CSARGTGSYEQYF | TGCAGCGCCCGGGGGACGGGCAGCTACGAGCAGTACTTC
TRBJ1-5 | TRBV4-1 | few | . | CASSQGPPPRQPQHF | TGCGCCAGCAGCCAAGGGCCCCCCCCGCGGCAGCCCCAGCATTTT
TRBJ2-2 | TRBV12-1 | . | . | CASSFRDRVTGELFF | TGTGCCAGCAGCTTTAGGGACAGGGTCACCGGGGAGCTGTTTTTT
TRBJ2-7 | TRBV10-3 | few | TRBD2 | CAIKTIAGSLYEQYF | TGTGCCATCAAAACCATAGCGGGAAGTCTATACGAGCAGTACTTC